A single sample is the source of the 18 T cell receptor beta chains below, sequenced in a study of shared clonotypes between healthy human individuals. This table comes from immunoSEQ multiplex PCR, and its TCRdb copy is limited to in-frame clones, with some not included. The repertoire consists of just over 2,000,000 clones, with 85% to 95% occurring once and the leading ten covering 0.1% to 0.15%. The sequencing input was naive CD4+ T cells sorted from blood. The sample's subset: CD45RA+ positively selected. The receptor source for this set is a man between 18 and 35 years old in good health.

This chain uses TRBV5-1 with TRBJ1-6, with unresolved D. The CDR3 extends over 14 amino acids. Germline assignment: CDR1 SGHRS and CDR2 YFSETQ. Trimming removed 0 bases at V and 10 bases at J, with 11 bases between. The CDR3 spells CASSLGAIYSPLHF. In nucleotides, the CDR3 is TGCGCCAGCAGCTTGGGAGCGATTTACTCACCCCTCCACTTT.

The V and J genes are TRBV6-4 and TRBJ1-1; D ambiguous. Germline loops: CDR1 MRHNA, CDR2 SNTAGT. This CDR3 comprises 13 residues. Trimming cost V 0 bases and J 6 bases, with 8 bases left between them. CDR3 residues: CASSDSTPAEAFF. In nucleotides, the CDR3 is TGTGCCAGCAGTGACTCGACTCCGGCTGAAGCTTTCTTT.

This clone was seen just once. V usage is TRBV10-3 and J usage is TRBJ2-5, with a tentative D call TRBD1 (5 bases). Germline V gives CDR1 ENHRY, CDR2 SYGVKD. The V gene lost 8 bases and the J gene lost 5 bases, with 12 bases spanning the gap. The CDR3 runs 12 residues. The chain's CDR3 is CAISQDGETQYF. The CDR3 region has the DNA TGTGCCATCTCACAGGATGGCGAGACCCAGTACTTC.

This sequence joins TRBV11-2 and TRBJ1-6; 7 nucleotides match TRBD1. The CDR3 totals 15 residues. V lost 3 bases, J lost 4 bases, and 3 bases stayed unmatched. Germline V lookup: CDR1 SGHAT, CDR2 FQNNGV. The CDR3 DNA follows: TGTGCCAGCAGCTTCTCACAGGGGTATAATTCACCCCTCCACTTT. This sequence encodes CASSFSQGYNSPLHF.

The chain carries TRBV9 and TRBJ1-6; D remains unclear. Trimming took off 0 bases at V and 3 bases at J, with 10 bases between the two ends. The germline CDR1 and CDR2 sequences are SGDLS and YYNGEE. This CDR3 region has 16 residues. The DNA of the CDR3 is TGTGCCAGCAGCGTAGGACCAGCAGGCTATAATTCACCCCTCCACTTT. This sequence encodes CASSVGPAGYNSPLHF.

A remark on this clone: Other DNA sequences in the same sample also yield this CDR3. This chain uses TRBV14 with TRBJ2-5; D gene ambiguous. The length of the CDR3 is 11 residues. V was trimmed by 3 bases and J by 5 bases, leaving 4 bases between them. Looked up from germline, CDR1 is SGHDN and CDR2 is FVKESK. CDR3: CASSQAETQYF. The CDR3, as DNA: TGTGCCAGCAGCCAGGCCGAGACCCAGTACTTC.

This sequence joins TRBV6-1 and TRBJ1-5; D unresolved. The CDR3 runs to 13 residues. Trimming shortened V by 6 bases and J by 9 bases, and 15 bases separated the two germline ends. Germline V gives CDR1 MNHNS, CDR2 SASEGT. The CDR3 reads CASSDIGVRPQHF. The CDR3 nucleotides are TGTGCCAGCAGCGACATCGGGGTCAGGCCCCAGCATTTT.

The gene calls are TRBV30 and TRBJ1-4, with 12 bases identical to TRBD1. J lost 0 bases, V lost 2 bases, and 4 bases had no gene match. Germline values: CDR1 GTSNPN, CDR2 SVGIG (reference sequence). The CDR3 contains 17 residues. CDR3 in amino acids: CAWSRDRGPATNEKLFF. CDR3 in DNA: TGTGCCTGGAGTCGGGACAGGGGGCCCGCAACTAATGAAAAACTGTTTTTT.

This chain uses TRBV11-2 with TRBJ2-7; 9 nucleotides match TRBD2. CDR3 length: 14 amino acids. Losses at the gene ends were 5 bases for V and 6 bases for J; bases not matched to a gene: 8. Germline CDR1 reads SGHAT; CDR2 reads FQNNGV. The CDR3 coding sequence is TGTGCCAGCAGCGTAGCGGGAGTTCAGGGCGAGCAGTACTTC. It specifies CASSVAGVQGEQYF.

In regard to this clone: The same CDR3 also results from other DNA sequences found in this sample. This rearrangement joins TRBV5-1 to TRBJ2-2; D could derive from TRBD1 or TRBD2 (5 bases each). The CDR3 spans 14 residues. V was trimmed by 2 bases and J by 2 bases, leaving 7 bases between them. The germline V gene encodes CDR1 SGHRS and CDR2 YFSETQ. The CDR3 region is CASSFGGNTGELFF. In nucleotides, the CDR3 is TGCGCCAGCAGCTTTGGGGGAAACACCGGGGAGCTGTTTTTT. The whole variable domain, filled in from reference TRBV5-1 and TRBJ2-2, reads KAGVTQTPRYLIKTRGQQVTLSCSPISGHRSVSWYQQTPGQGLQFLFEYFSETQRNKGNFPGRFSGRQFSNSRSEMNVSTLELGDSALYLCASSFGGNTGELFFGEGSRLTVL.

The V and J genes are TRBV28 and TRBJ1-1; the D is unclear. The CDR3 is made up of 13 amino acids. In germline, CDR1 is MDHEN, CDR2 SYDVKM. Trimming removed 11 bases at V and 6 bases at J, with 19 bases between. The CDR3 nucleotides read TGTGCCGCCGGAGGGCATATGAAGGCTGAAGCTTTCTTT. Protein sequence: CAAGGHMKAEAFF.

Worth noting for this clone: Other nucleotide sequences from this sample produce the same CDR3. The chain recombines TRBV9 with TRBJ2-3; D may be TRBD1 or TRBD2 (6 bases each). V lost 0 bases and J lost 4, with 12 bases in between. This CDR3 is 15 amino acids long. CDR1 and CDR2 (germline): SGDLS, YYNGEE. The CDR3 region has the DNA TGTGCCAGCAGCGTAGGGGGGCGGGGAGCAGATACGCAGTATTTT. Translation: CASSVGGRGADTQYF.

This chain joins TRBV7-6 and TRBJ2-5; D uncertain. V shed 6 bases and J shed 8 bases, with 13 bases lying between them. The CDR3 is 12 residues long. The germline V gene has CDR1 SGHVS and CDR2 FNYEAQ. The CDR3 DNA reads as TGTGCCAGCAGTTCTACTAAGGGAACCCAGTACTTC. This codes for CASSSTKGTQYF.

The rearrangement uses TRBV19 and TRBJ2-1, with TRBD1 matching over 7 bases. Germline CDR1 and CDR2: LNHDA and SQIVND (reference sequence). V lost 4 bases to trimming and J lost 4 bases; unmatched junction nucleotides: 7. The CDR3 has 15 amino acids. The CDR3 region has the DNA TGTGCCAGTAGTAGTATTGAGGGGGCGTACAATGAGCAGTTCTTC. It codes for CASSSIEGAYNEQFF.

This sequence joins TRBV28 and TRBJ1-5; D is perhaps TRBD1 (5 bases). V was shortened by 6 bases and J by 6 bases, with 15 bases between the two germline ends. Germline CDR1 is MDHEN and CDR2 is SYDVKM. CDR3 length: 14 residues. CDR3 residues: CASRRQGGFQPQHF. The CDR3 nucleotides read TGTGCCAGCAGACGCCAGGGTGGGTTTCAGCCCCAGCATTTT. Together with reference TRBV28 and TRBJ1-5, the CDR3 gives the full variable domain: DVKVTQSSRYLVKRTGEKVFLECVQDMDHENMFWYRQDPGLGLRLIYFSYDVKMKEKGDIPEGYSVSREKKERFSLILESASTNQTSMYLCASRRQGGFQPQHFGDGTRLSIL.

This clone was seen only once. V usage is TRBV4-1 and J usage is TRBJ2-1; no firm D call. V lost 2 bases, J lost 4 bases, and 9 bases lay in between. Germline CDR1 MGHRA, CDR2 YSYEKL. This CDR3 spans 14 amino acids. CDR3: CASSQILEYNEQFF. Here the CDR3 DNA reads TGCGCCAGCAGCCAAATCTTGGAATACAATGAGCAGTTCTTC.

The gene calls are TRBV18 and TRBJ1-1; TRBD1 is a possible D gene (6 bases). Deletions cut 1 base from V and 4 bases from J, with 16 bases between. The CDR3 contains 16 residues. Germline V gene lookup returns CDR1 KGHSH and CDR2 LQKENI. The CDR3, as DNA: TGTGCCAGCTCACCACTTATCTCAGGGGTCGGCACTGAAGCTTTCTTT. Translating gives CASSPLISGVGTEAFF.

This clone is a singleton in its sample. This chain joins TRBV5-1 and TRBJ2-5; no clear D. The CDR3 has 14 residues. Germline lookup yields CDR1 SGHRS and CDR2 YFSETQ. The ends were cut back, 1 base at V and 1 base at J, with 8 bases in the middle. CDR3 sequence reads: CASSLRPPQETQYF. CDR3 bases: TGCGCCAGCAGCTTGAGGCCTCCCCAAGAGACCCAGTACTTC.